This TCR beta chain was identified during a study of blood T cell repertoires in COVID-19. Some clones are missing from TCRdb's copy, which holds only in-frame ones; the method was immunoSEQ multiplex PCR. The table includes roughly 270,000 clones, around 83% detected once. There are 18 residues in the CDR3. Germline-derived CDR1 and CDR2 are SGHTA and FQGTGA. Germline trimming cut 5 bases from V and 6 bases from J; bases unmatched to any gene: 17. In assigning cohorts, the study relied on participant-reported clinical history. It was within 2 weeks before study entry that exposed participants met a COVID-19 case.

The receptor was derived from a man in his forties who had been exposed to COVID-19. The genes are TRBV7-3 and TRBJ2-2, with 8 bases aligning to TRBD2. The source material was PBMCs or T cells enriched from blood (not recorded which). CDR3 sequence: CASSPSGRAGAYAGELFF. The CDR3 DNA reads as TGTGCCAGCAGCCCCAGCGGGAGAGCTGGGGCGTACGCCGGGGAGCTGTTTTTT. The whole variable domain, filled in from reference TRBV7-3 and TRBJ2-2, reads GAGVSQTPSNKVTEKGKYVELRCDPISGHTALYWYRQSLGQGPEFLIYFQGTGAADDSGLPNDRFFAVRPEGSVSTLKIQRTERGDSAVYLCASSPSGRAGAYAGELFFGEGSRLTVL.